These T cell receptor beta chains were read from a single sample in a study of cytomegalovirus exposure and HLA in healthy donors. TCRdb keeps only in-frame clones here, not all; method: immunoSEQ multiplex PCR. The sample lists around 170,000 clones, over 70% occurring once. Sequences were obtained from PBMCs. The origin of the receptors is a young man in good health and CMV-seronegative. The CDR3 runs from the conserved cysteine through the conserved F or W. A D gene is named only where the DNA matches it firmly. Expanded clones get a size class; other rows say once, few or many, or leave the size out.

v_call: TRBV18
j_call: TRBJ1-1
d_call: TRBD1
clone_size: -
cdr3_nt: TGTGCCAGCTCACCGCTGAAGGACAGGGAAGCTTTCTTT
cdr3_aa: CASSPLKDREAFF

v_call: TRBV7-9
j_call: TRBJ2-3
d_call: -
clone_size: -
cdr3_nt: TGTGCCAGCAGCTTACTAGGAAATACGCAGTATTTT
cdr3_aa: CASSLLGNTQYF

v_call: TRBV4-2
j_call: TRBJ2-7
d_call: TRBD2
clone_size: -
cdr3_nt: TGTGCCAGCAGCCCCAACCCGGGGCTAGCGGGAGTCGAGCAGTACTTC
cdr3_aa: CASSPNPGLAGVEQYF

v_call: TRBV19
j_call: TRBJ1-1
d_call: TRBD1
clone_size: -
cdr3_nt: TGTGCCAGTAGTATCGGGGCGGACAGGGTCGGACCCTCGAACACTGAAGCTTTCTTT
cdr3_aa: CASSIGADRVGPSNTEAFF

v_call: TRBV5-1
j_call: TRBJ2-7
d_call: -
clone_size: -
cdr3_nt: TGCGCCAGCAGCTTGCAGGGGCTGTCCTACGAGCAGTACTTC
cdr3_aa: CASSLQGLSYEQYF

v_call: TRBV9
j_call: TRBJ2-1
d_call: -
clone_size: -
cdr3_nt: TGTGCCAGCAGCGTAGTAGGAGTCAATGAGCAGTTCTTC
cdr3_aa: CASSVVGVNEQFF

v_call: TRBV9
j_call: TRBJ2-7
d_call: -
clone_size: -
cdr3_nt: TGTGCCAGCAGCGTGTCCCCGACTTCGTCCTCCTACGAGCAGTACTTC
cdr3_aa: CASSVSPTSSSYEQYF

v_call: TRBV25-1
j_call: TRBJ2-7
d_call: -
clone_size: -
cdr3_nt: TGTGCCAGCAGTGGGGGCAACTCCTACGAGCAGTACTTC
cdr3_aa: CASSGGNSYEQYF

v_call: TRBV7-2
j_call: TRBJ1-2
d_call: -
clone_size: -
cdr3_nt: TGTGCCAGCAGCTTAGAGTCGGGGGTCTATGGCTACACCTTC
cdr3_aa: CASSLESGVYGYTF

v_call: TRBV5-4
j_call: TRBJ2-5
d_call: TRBD2
clone_size: few
cdr3_nt: TGTGCCAGCAGCTTGAGACTAGCGGGTAAAGAGACCCAGTACTTC
cdr3_aa: CASSLRLAGKETQYF

v_call: TRBV2
j_call: TRBJ2-3
d_call: TRBD2
clone_size: -
cdr3_nt: TGTGCCAGCACGGCGGGAGGGCCAACAGATACGCAGTATTTT
cdr3_aa: CASTAGGPTDTQYF

v_call: TRBV7-6
j_call: TRBJ2-3
d_call: TRBD2
clone_size: -
cdr3_nt: TGTGCCAGCAGTTATAGCGGGAGTGGAGATACGCAGTATTTT
cdr3_aa: CASSYSGSGDTQYF

v_call: TRBV2
j_call: TRBJ1-3
d_call: -
clone_size: -
cdr3_nt: TGTGCCAGCAGATCGACAGCTACTGGAAACACCATATATTTT
cdr3_aa: CASRSTATGNTIYF

v_call: TRBV25-1
j_call: TRBJ1-2
d_call: -
clone_size: -
cdr3_nt: TGTGCCAGCAGTGCGGCAGGGAAGTATGGCTACACCTTC
cdr3_aa: CASSAAGKYGYTF

v_call: TRBV2
j_call: TRBJ1-4
d_call: TRBD1
clone_size: -
cdr3_nt: TGTGCCAGCAGACACCCTCGGGACAGAGGAGATGAAAAACTGTTTTTT
cdr3_aa: CASRHPRDRGDEKLFF

v_call: TRBV9
j_call: TRBJ1-4
d_call: TRBD1
clone_size: -
cdr3_nt: TGTGCCAGCAGCGTTTCAGGGGGTAATGAAAAACTGTTTTTT
cdr3_aa: CASSVSGGNEKLFF

v_call: TRBV7-9
j_call: TRBJ2-1
d_call: -
clone_size: once
cdr3_nt: TGTGCCAGCAGCGATCTAGGGAGCTCCTACAATGAGCAGTTCTTC
cdr3_aa: CASSDLGSSYNEQFF

v_call: TRBV5-1
j_call: TRBJ1-2
d_call: TRBD1
clone_size: -
cdr3_nt: TGCGCCAGCAGCGCCCAGGACAGGTACGGCTATGGCTACACCTTC
cdr3_aa: CASSAQDRYGYGYTF

v_call: TRBV5-6
j_call: TRBJ1-2
d_call: -
clone_size: -
cdr3_nt: TGTGCCAGCAGCGTAGCAGGGTGGGGCTACACCTTC
cdr3_aa: CASSVAGWGYTF

v_call: TRBV25-1
j_call: TRBJ2-3
d_call: -
clone_size: -
cdr3_nt: TGTGCCAGCAGTGAAGGTTTCTGGGGGGACAGTAGCACAGATACGCAGTATTTT
cdr3_aa: CASSEGFWGDSSTDTQYF

v_call: TRBV5-5
j_call: TRBJ2-7
d_call: TRBD1
clone_size: -
cdr3_nt: TGTGCCAGCAGCTTGGGGACAGGATATCACGAGCAGTACTTC
cdr3_aa: CASSLGTGYHEQYF

v_call: TRBV27
j_call: TRBJ1-2
d_call: -
clone_size: -
cdr3_nt: TGTGCCAGCAGTTTATCGGGCGGGCACTATGGCTACACCTTC
cdr3_aa: CASSLSGGHYGYTF

v_call: TRBV7-6
j_call: TRBJ1-2
d_call: -
clone_size: -
cdr3_nt: TGTGCCAGCAGCTTAGCCAGGGGAAATGGCTACACCTTC
cdr3_aa: CASSLARGNGYTF

v_call: TRBV11-1
j_call: TRBJ1-1
d_call: TRBD1
clone_size: -
cdr3_nt: TGTGCCAGCAGGGCTTACAGGGGGCCAATGAACACTGAAGCTTTCTTT
cdr3_aa: CASRAYRGPMNTEAFF

v_call: TRBV7-9
j_call: TRBJ1-3
d_call: TRBD1
clone_size: -
cdr3_nt: TGTGCCAGCAGCCACGGACAGGGCCACTCTGGAAACACCATATATTTT
cdr3_aa: CASSHGQGHSGNTIYF

v_call: TRBV27
j_call: TRBJ2-1
d_call: TRBD2
clone_size: -
cdr3_nt: TGTGCCAGCAGTGGGGAACTAGCGGGAGTTTACAATGAGCAGTTCTTC
cdr3_aa: CASSGELAGVYNEQFF

v_call: TRBV6-1
j_call: TRBJ1-1
d_call: -
clone_size: -
cdr3_nt: TGTGCCAGCAGTGAAGTTGTAGGGGTAGGGCGCGCTTTCTTT
cdr3_aa: CASSEVVGVGRAFF

v_call: TRBV30
j_call: TRBJ1-1
d_call: -
clone_size: -
cdr3_nt: TGTGCCTGGAGTGTTAAGGGGGTAACTGAAGCTTTCTTT
cdr3_aa: CAWSVKGVTEAFF

v_call: TRBV27
j_call: TRBJ1-4
d_call: TRBD1
clone_size: -
cdr3_nt: TGTGCCAGCAGTTTACTCGGACAGGGAGGTAGTGAAAAACTGTTTTTT
cdr3_aa: CASSLLGQGGSEKLFF

v_call: TRBV30
j_call: TRBJ2-6
d_call: -
clone_size: -
cdr3_nt: TGTGCCTTATATACGGGCTCTGGGGCCAACGTCCTGACTTTC
cdr3_aa: CALYTGSGANVLTF

v_call: TRBV6-5
j_call: TRBJ2-3
d_call: TRBD2
clone_size: many
cdr3_nt: TGTGCCAGCAGTTCCAGACTAGCGGGAGATCGAGATACGCAGTATTTT
cdr3_aa: CASSSRLAGDRDTQYF

v_call: TRBV4-1
j_call: TRBJ1-4
d_call: TRBD1
clone_size: -
cdr3_nt: TGCGCCAGCAGCCAAGTTGTACAGGGGAATGAAAAACTGTTTTTT
cdr3_aa: CASSQVVQGNEKLFF

v_call: TRBV11-2
j_call: TRBJ2-1
d_call: TRBD2
clone_size: -
cdr3_nt: TGTGCCAGCAGCTTAGACATAGCGGGAGGGAATGAGCAGTTCTTC
cdr3_aa: CASSLDIAGGNEQFF

v_call: TRBV4-3
j_call: TRBJ2-1
d_call: TRBD2
clone_size: -
cdr3_nt: TGCGCCAGCAGCCAGGGACTAGCGGGAGTAAGAAATGAGCAGTTCTTC
cdr3_aa: CASSQGLAGVRNEQFF

v_call: TRBV4-1
j_call: TRBJ2-6
d_call: -
clone_size: few
cdr3_nt: TGCGCCAGCAGCCAAGAAACTAAGGCCTCTGGGGCCAACGTCCTGACTTTC
cdr3_aa: CASSQETKASGANVLTF

v_call: TRBV13
j_call: TRBJ1-1
d_call: -
clone_size: few
cdr3_nt: TGTGCCAGCAGCTTAACCGGCACTGAAGCTTTCTTT
cdr3_aa: CASSLTGTEAFF

v_call: TRBV6-5
j_call: TRBJ2-7
d_call: TRBD2
clone_size: -
cdr3_nt: TGTGCCAGCAGTCGCCTAGCGGGGGGGGGCGAGCAGTACTTC
cdr3_aa: CASSRLAGGGEQYF

v_call: TRBV5-1
j_call: TRBJ2-5
d_call: TRBD2
clone_size: -
cdr3_nt: TGCGCCAGCAGCTGGGGGGGATCCGGGGAGACCCAGTACTTC
cdr3_aa: CASSWGGSGETQYF

v_call: TRBV6-5
j_call: TRBJ1-2
d_call: TRBD1
clone_size: -
cdr3_nt: TGTGCCAGCAAGGACAGGGGGCTCTATGGCTACACCTTC
cdr3_aa: CASKDRGLYGYTF

v_call: TRBV7-9
j_call: TRBJ1-5
d_call: TRBD1
clone_size: -
cdr3_nt: TGTGCCAGCAGCCTGGACGGGACAGGGCCTAATCAGCCCCAGCATTTT
cdr3_aa: CASSLDGTGPNQPQHF

v_call: TRBV5-6
j_call: TRBJ2-2
d_call: -
clone_size: -
cdr3_nt: TGTGCCAGCAGTTACAGATCCGGGGAGCTGTTTTTT
cdr3_aa: CASSYRSGELFF

v_call: TRBV7-2
j_call: TRBJ2-7
d_call: TRBD2
clone_size: -
cdr3_nt: TGTGCCAGCAGCTTTCGTTGGGCCGGGGGGGAGCAGTACTTC
cdr3_aa: CASSFRWAGGEQYF

v_call: TRBV6-1
j_call: TRBJ2-3
d_call: TRBD1
clone_size: -
cdr3_nt: TGTGCCAGCACCCCGGACAGGGGAGATACGCAGTATTTT
cdr3_aa: CASTPDRGDTQYF

v_call: TRBV5-8
j_call: TRBJ1-4
d_call: -
clone_size: once
cdr3_nt: TGTGCCAGCAGCTTGGAAGGACAGATATACGGTAGTGAAAAACTGTTTTTT
cdr3_aa: CASSLEGQIYGSEKLFF

v_call: TRBV5-4
j_call: TRBJ2-4
d_call: TRBD2
clone_size: -
cdr3_nt: TGTGCCAGCAGCTTCCTAGCGGGGGGCACAAACATTCAGTACTTC
cdr3_aa: CASSFLAGGTNIQYF

v_call: TRBV7-7
j_call: TRBJ2-5
d_call: TRBD2
clone_size: few
cdr3_nt: TGTGCTAGCAGCTTACTCAGCGGGGGGGCGAAAGAGACCCAGTACTTC
cdr3_aa: CASSLLSGGAKETQYF

v_call: TRBV5-5
j_call: TRBJ1-4
d_call: TRBD1
clone_size: few
cdr3_nt: TGTGCCAGCAGCGAGGACAGGGGATCGAGTCATGAAAAACTGTTTTTT
cdr3_aa: CASSEDRGSSHEKLFF

v_call: TRBV9
j_call: TRBJ1-4
d_call: -
clone_size: once
cdr3_nt: TGTGCCAGCAGCTCACAGGGTGCAACTAATGAAAAACTGTTTTTT
cdr3_aa: CASSSQGATNEKLFF

v_call: TRBV9
j_call: TRBJ2-7
d_call: TRBD2
clone_size: -
cdr3_nt: TGTGCCAGCAGCTTCCGACTAGCGGGATGTAAAACTACGCTTTACGAGCAGTACTTC
cdr3_aa: CASSFRLAGCKTTLYEQYF